This is a list of T cell receptor beta chains from one sample in a study of cytomegalovirus exposure and HLA in healthy donors. Using immunoSEQ multiplex PCR, the repertoire was profiled, and TCRdb retains in-frame clones only, with some absent. The top ten hold around 3.2% of the sample, which has 130,000 or so clones, roughly three quarters seen once. Sequencing was performed on PBMCs. The origin of the receptors is a man aged 25-40 years in good health and CMV-seronegative. CDR3s include the opening cysteine and the closing phenylalanine or tryptophan. D genes are given only for firm matches. Clone size is shown for a subset of rows, as once, few, many or a class of expanded clone.

size	D	J	V	DNA	CDR3
few	.	TRBJ2-3	TRBV14	TGTGCCAGCAGCCAAGACTCGGGACTCGGCACAGATACGCAGTATTTT	CASSQDSGLGTDTQYF
.	.	TRBJ1-1	TRBV6-5	TGTGCCAGCAGTTGGGGGGAGGACACTGAAGCTTTCTTT	CASSWGEDTEAFF
.	.	TRBJ2-7	TRBV7-2	TGTGCCAGCAGCTTATCCGGGGGCTACGAGCAGTACTTC	CASSLSGGYEQYF
.	TRBD2	TRBJ2-1	TRBV9	TGTGCCAGCAGGGCGAAAGCGGGGGGATCCTACAATGAGCAGTTCTTC	CASRAKAGGSYNEQFF
.	TRBD1	TRBJ1-5	TRBV28	TGTGCCAGCAGTTTAGAGAGGGGGACAGGGGATCAGCCCCAGCATTTT	CASSLERGTGDQPQHF
once	TRBD2	TRBJ2-5	TRBV5-1	TGCGCCAGCAGCAAGGGACTAGCGGGGGGCCAAGAGACCCAGTACTTC	CASSKGLAGGQETQYF
.	TRBD2	TRBJ2-2	TRBV4-3	TGCGCCAGCAGCCACCCGCTCCAGCGGGGGACTATAGGCACCGGGGAGCTGTTTTTT	CASSHPLQRGTIGTGELFF
.	.	TRBJ2-7	TRBV28	TGTGCCAGCAGTTCCATCACAGGGAGCGGGGACGAGCAGTACTTC	CASSSITGSGDEQYF
.	.	TRBJ1-1	TRBV2	TGTGCCAGCACCATTTCCCTCGTAGCCGGGGGGGGTGAAGCTTTCTTT	CASTISLVAGGGEAFF
once	TRBD2	TRBJ2-5	TRBV7-3	TGTGCCAGCAGCTTATCGGCGGGGGGGCGGGAGACCCAGTACTTC	CASSLSAGGRETQYF
few	TRBD2	TRBJ2-3	TRBV7-9	TGTGCCAGCAGCTTTTTTAGCGGGGGGGCAGATACGCAGTATTTT	CASSFFSGGADTQYF
.	TRBD1	TRBJ1-5	TRBV30	TGTGCCTGGAGTAGGGGACAGCAAATTCAGCCCCAGCATTTT	CAWSRGQQIQPQHF
few	.	TRBJ1-5	TRBV15	TGTGCCACCAGCAGAGTTTGGATAGGGGTTAGCAATCAGCCCCAGCATTTT	CATSRVWIGVSNQPQHF
.	TRBD1	TRBJ2-6	TRBV4-3	TGCGCCAGTAATGACAGGGCTACTGGGGCCAACGTCCTGACTTTC	CASNDRATGANVLTF
few	.	TRBJ2-5	TRBV21-1	TGTGCCAGCAGCACACGGGGGGCGTATCTAAGAGAGACCCAGTACTTC	CASSTRGAYLRETQYF
.	.	TRBJ1-2	TRBV6-1	TGTGCCAGCATCGCCGGGACTTATCTTATAGGAGGCTACACCTTC	CASIAGTYLIGGYTF
.	.	TRBJ2-5	TRBV5-1	TGCGCCAGCAGCTTGGTTGTTCAGGAGACCCAGTACTTC	CASSLVVQETQYF
.	.	TRBJ2-5	TRBV7-2	TGTGCCAGCAGCTCAGGACATCCCGGCCAAGAGACCCAGTACTTC	CASSSGHPGQETQYF
.	TRBD2	TRBJ2-1	TRBV11-2	TGTGCCAGCAGCGTAATAGCGGGATCTTACAATGAGCAGTTCTTC	CASSVIAGSYNEQFF
once	TRBD1	TRBJ2-2	TRBV19	TGTGCCAGTATTAAAAACCGGGACAGTTTCACCGGGGAGCTGTTTTTT	CASIKNRDSFTGELFF
.	.	TRBJ1-4	TRBV2	TGTGCCAGCAGTGGTAGCGGCAGATTGGACGAAAAACTGTTTTTT	CASSGSGRLDEKLFF
.	.	TRBJ2-5	TRBV29-1	TGCAGCACGGGACACCCCCAAGAGACCCAGTACTTC	CSTGHPQETQYF
.	TRBD1	TRBJ1-5	TRBV19	TGTGCCAGTAGACTTACAGGGGGCCGGGGGCAGCCCCAGCATTTT	CASRLTGGRGQPQHF
.	.	TRBJ2-1	TRBV13	TGTGCCAGCACCAACCTAGGGGTTTTGAGGAATGAGCAGTTCTTC	CASTNLGVLRNEQFF
few	TRBD2	TRBJ2-7	TRBV10-2	TGCGCCAGCTCCGACCTTGGACTAGCGGGGGCCCGTTACGAGCAGTACTTC	CASSDLGLAGARYEQYF
.	.	TRBJ1-1	TRBV7-6	TGTACCAGCAGCTTGTCAGGGTATGAAGCTTTCTTT	CTSSLSGYEAFF
.	TRBD2	TRBJ2-7	TRBV13	TGTGCCACGAGCGGGGACTCATTGCAAGAGCAGTACTTC	CATSGDSLQEQYF
few	.	TRBJ1-1	TRBV5-1	TGCGCCAGCAGCTTGGCCGAGGGAAGGAACACTGAAGCTTTCTTT	CASSLAEGRNTEAFF
.	.	TRBJ2-7	TRBV7-2	TGTGCCAGCAGTAACGGACGGACAACCTACGAGCAGTACTTC	CASSNGRTTYEQYF
.	.	TRBJ2-5	TRBV14	TGTGCCAGCAGCCAAGGGGCAAGATCCGAGACCCAGTACTTC	CASSQGARSETQYF
once	TRBD2	TRBJ2-1	TRBV28	TGTGCCAGCAGTTTAGTGACTAGCGGGGGCTACAATGAGCAGTTCTTC	CASSLVTSGGYNEQFF
.	.	TRBJ2-1	TRBV27	TGTGCCAGCCTCTCCAGAGGTGGATCCTCCTACAATGAGCAGTTCTTC	CASLSRGGSSYNEQFF
.	TRBD2	TRBJ2-5	TRBV27	TGTGCCAGCAGTTTATTGATCCTCCGGGTAGCGGGGGGGCCGTTGGGGGAGACCCAGTACTTC	CASSLLILRVAGGPLGETQYF
.	.	TRBJ2-7	TRBV30	TGTGCCTGTAACGGGGGTTCCTACGAGCAGTACTTC	CACNGGSYEQYF
.	.	TRBJ1-6	TRBV6-6	TGTGCCAGCAGTTACGGAGGGAGAAACTCACCCCTCCACTTT	CASSYGGRNSPLHF
.	.	TRBJ1-5	TRBV10-3	TGTGCCATCAGTCAGACCCCAGGGGATGGCAATCAGCCCCAGCATTTT	CAISQTPGDGNQPQHF
few	.	TRBJ1-1	TRBV27	TGTGCCAGCAGTTTTTTGGGACAGAACACTGAAGCTTTCTTT	CASSFLGQNTEAFF
.	.	TRBJ1-1	TRBV7-2	TGTGCCAGCAGCTTAGCGCGTGGGGGCGAAGCTTTCTTT	CASSLARGGEAFF
few	.	TRBJ1-1	TRBV6-1	TGTGCCAGCAGTGAACCGGTGTACATTTCGGGCACTGAAGCTTTCTTT	CASSEPVYISGTEAFF
.	.	TRBJ1-1	TRBV19	TGTGCCAGTAGTAGGATAGACAACTTGAACACTGAAGCTTTCTTT	CASSRIDNLNTEAFF
few	.	TRBJ1-5	TRBV27	TGTGCCAGCAGGCCTCATGACAGTTTTTCGCCCCAGCATTTT	CASRPHDSFSPQHF
.	.	TRBJ1-2	TRBV29-1	TGCAGCGGGGGCGCGGAGGGAGAAACTGGAAACTATGGCTACACCTTC	CSGGAEGETGNYGYTF
.	TRBD1	TRBJ2-5	TRBV4-1	TGCGCCAGCAGCCAAGATCGACAGGGGCGGGAGACCCAGTACTTC	CASSQDRQGRETQYF
.	TRBD1	TRBJ1-4	TRBV7-9	TGTGCCAGCAGCCCCGGGACAGGGGAAGAAAAACTGTTTTTT	CASSPGTGEEKLFF
.	.	TRBJ1-6	TRBV6-5	TGTGCCAGCAGTATCCCCCCCTCGCCACGGTCACCCCTCCACTTT	CASSIPPSPRSPLHF
few	TRBD1	TRBJ2-5	TRBV27	TGTGCCAGCAGTCGCAGGGGGCAAGAGACCCAGTACTTC	CASSRRGQETQYF
.	.	TRBJ1-2	TRBV5-1	TGCGCCAGCAGCCCCGGCGGGGTGGGTGGTGGCTACACCTTC	CASSPGGVGGGYTF
.	.	TRBJ1-6	TRBV29-1	TGCAGCGTGCAGCGAGGGATTAATTCACCCCTCCACTTT	CSVQRGINSPLHF
once	TRBD2	TRBJ2-5	TRBV6-1	TGTGCCAGCAGTGAAGAGGTAGCGGGAGCCCAAGAGACCCAGTACTTC	CASSEEVAGAQETQYF
.	TRBD1	TRBJ1-3	TRBV28	TGTGCCAGCAAAATACAGGGGGCGGGAAACACCATATATTTT	CASKIQGAGNTIYF
.	TRBD1	TRBJ1-4	TRBV5-4	TGTGCCAGCAGCCCGAGAGGGGGCGATGAAAAACTGTTTTTT	CASSPRGGDEKLFF
.	.	TRBJ1-2	TRBV4-3	TGCGCCAGCAGCCAAGATTCCGCGGGGGTGGGTGGCTACACCTTC	CASSQDSAGVGGYTF
.	.	TRBJ2-3	TRBV15	TGTGCCACCAGCAGAGAGGAGCAGACTCGAGATACGCAGTATTTT	CATSREEQTRDTQYF
.	.	TRBJ2-1	TRBV4-3	TGCGCCAGCAGCCAAGAAAGCTGGACAGTCGACAATGAGCAGTTCTTC	CASSQESWTVDNEQFF
.	.	TRBJ1-1	TRBV4-1	TGCGCCAGCAGCCAAGATGGGGCAGGGTTTTACACTGAAGCTTTCTTT	CASSQDGAGFYTEAFF
.	TRBD2	TRBJ2-2	TRBV5-1	TGCGCCAGCAGCTTGGCCCCTAGCGGGAACACCGGGGAGCTGTTTTTT	CASSLAPSGNTGELFF
.	TRBD1	TRBJ1-1	TRBV7-9	TGTGCCAGCAGCTGGACAGGGGCCCCGAACACTGAAGCTTTCTTT	CASSWTGAPNTEAFF
.	.	TRBJ1-1	TRBV19	TGTGCCAGTAGTGGGGCGTTTGACACTGAAGCTTTCTTT	CASSGAFDTEAFF
.	.	TRBJ2-7	TRBV15	TGTGCCACCAGCAGAGTGCAGGGAACCTACGAGCAGTACTTC	CATSRVQGTYEQYF
few	TRBD1	TRBJ2-7	TRBV4-1	TGCGCCAGCAGCCAACTCAGGGGGCCCCCCTACGAGCAGTACTTC	CASSQLRGPPYEQYF